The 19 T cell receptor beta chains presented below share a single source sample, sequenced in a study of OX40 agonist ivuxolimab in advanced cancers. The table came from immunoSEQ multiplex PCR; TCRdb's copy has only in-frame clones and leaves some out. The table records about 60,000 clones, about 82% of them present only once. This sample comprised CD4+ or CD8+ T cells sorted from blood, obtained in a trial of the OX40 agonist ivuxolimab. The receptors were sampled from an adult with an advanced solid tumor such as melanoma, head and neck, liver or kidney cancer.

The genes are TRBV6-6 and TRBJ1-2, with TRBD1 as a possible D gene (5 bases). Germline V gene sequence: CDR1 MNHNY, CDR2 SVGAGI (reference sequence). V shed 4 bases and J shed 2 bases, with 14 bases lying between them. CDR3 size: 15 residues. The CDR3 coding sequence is TGTGCCAGCAGTTCCAACTCGGGACGGAACTATGGCTACACCTTC. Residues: CASSSNSGRNYGYTF.

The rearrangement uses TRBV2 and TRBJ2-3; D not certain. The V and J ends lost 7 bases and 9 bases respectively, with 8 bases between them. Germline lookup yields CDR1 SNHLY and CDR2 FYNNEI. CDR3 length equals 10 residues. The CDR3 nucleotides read TGTGCCAGCAACGGGTGGACGCAGTATTTT. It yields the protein CASNGWTQYF.

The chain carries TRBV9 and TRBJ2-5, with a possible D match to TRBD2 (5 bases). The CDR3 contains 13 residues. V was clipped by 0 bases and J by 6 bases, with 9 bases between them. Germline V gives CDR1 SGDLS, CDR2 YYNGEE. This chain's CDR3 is CASSVEGRQTQYF. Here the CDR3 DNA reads TGTGCCAGCAGCGTAGAAGGGAGACAGACCCAGTACTTC.

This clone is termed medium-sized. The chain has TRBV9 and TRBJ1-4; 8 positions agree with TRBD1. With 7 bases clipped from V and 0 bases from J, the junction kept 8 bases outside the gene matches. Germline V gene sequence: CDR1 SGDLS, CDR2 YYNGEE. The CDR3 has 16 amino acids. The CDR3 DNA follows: TGTGCCAGCGGGGGGGACAGGCTTGCAACTAATGAAAAACTGTTTTTT. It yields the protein CASGGDRLATNEKLFF.

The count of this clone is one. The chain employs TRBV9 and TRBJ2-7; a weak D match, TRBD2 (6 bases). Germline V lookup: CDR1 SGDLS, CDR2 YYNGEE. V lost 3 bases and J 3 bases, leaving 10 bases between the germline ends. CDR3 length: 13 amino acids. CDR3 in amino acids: CASSALGGYEQYF. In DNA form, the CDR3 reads TGTGCCAGCAGCGCCCTGGGGGGCTACGAGCAGTACTTC.

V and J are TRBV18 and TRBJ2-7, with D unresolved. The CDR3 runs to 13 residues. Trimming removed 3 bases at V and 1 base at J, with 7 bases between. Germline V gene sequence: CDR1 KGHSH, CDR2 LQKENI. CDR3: CASSPFPSYEQYV. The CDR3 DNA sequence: TGTGCCAGCTCACCGTTCCCTTCCTACGAGCAGTACGTC.

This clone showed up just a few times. The CDR3 nucleotides read TGTGCCAGCAGTATCGGGACTTATTCCTACAATGAGCAGTTCTTC. This translates into CASSIGTYSYNEQFF. V and J are TRBV5-6 and TRBJ2-1, with a tentative D call TRBD2 (6 bases). Germline-derived CDR1 and CDR2 are SGHDT and YYEEEE. Trimming removed 5 bases from V and 1 base from J, with 13 bases in between. The CDR3 sequence is 15 residues long. Drawing the rest from reference TRBV5-6 and TRBJ2-1, the complete variable domain is DAGVTQSPTHLIKTRGQQVTLRCSPKSGHDTVSWYQQALGQGPQFIFQYYEEEERQRGNFPDRFSGHQFPNYSSELNVNALLLGDSALYLCASSIGTYSYNEQFFGPGTRLTVL.

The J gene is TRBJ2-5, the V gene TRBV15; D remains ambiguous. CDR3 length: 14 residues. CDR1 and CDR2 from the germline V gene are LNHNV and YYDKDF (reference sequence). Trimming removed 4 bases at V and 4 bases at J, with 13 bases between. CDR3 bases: TGTGCCACCAGCATCCTGATTTCCGGAGAGACCCAGTACTTC. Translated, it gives CATSILISGETQYF.

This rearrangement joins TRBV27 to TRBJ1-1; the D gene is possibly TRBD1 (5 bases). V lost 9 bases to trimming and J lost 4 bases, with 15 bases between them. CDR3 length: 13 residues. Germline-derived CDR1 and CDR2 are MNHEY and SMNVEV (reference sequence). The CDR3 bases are TGTGCCAGTTTATCGGGGGGGATCACTGAAGCTTTCTTT. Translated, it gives CASLSGGITEAFF.

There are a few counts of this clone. The CDR3 loop is CASSEDRGRSEKLFF. DNA of the CDR3: TGTGCCAGCAGTGAAGATAGGGGAAGGAGTGAAAAACTGTTTTTT. The V gene is TRBV2, the J gene TRBJ1-4; D is perhaps TRBD1 (5 bases). V lost 1 base to trimming and J lost 7 bases, with 13 bases between them. The CDR3 is 15 residues long. CDR1 and CDR2 from the germline V gene are SNHLY and FYNNEI.

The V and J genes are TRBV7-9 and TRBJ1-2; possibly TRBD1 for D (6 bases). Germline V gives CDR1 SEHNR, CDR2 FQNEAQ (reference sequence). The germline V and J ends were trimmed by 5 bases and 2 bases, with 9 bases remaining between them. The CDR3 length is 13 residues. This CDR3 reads CASSVGQNYGYTF. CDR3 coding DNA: TGTGCCAGCAGCGTCGGACAGAACTATGGCTACACCTTC. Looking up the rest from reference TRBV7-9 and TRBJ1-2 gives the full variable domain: DTGVSQNPRHKITKRGQNVTFRCDPISEHNRLYWYRQTLGQGPEFLTYFQNEAQLEKSRLLSDRFSAERPKGSFSTLEIQRTEQGDSAMYLCASSVGQNYGYTFGSGTRLTVV.

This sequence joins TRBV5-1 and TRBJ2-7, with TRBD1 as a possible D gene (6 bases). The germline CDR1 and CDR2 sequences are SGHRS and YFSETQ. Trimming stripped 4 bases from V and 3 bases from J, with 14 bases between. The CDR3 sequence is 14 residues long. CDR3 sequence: CASSQQGRFYEQYF. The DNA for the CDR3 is TGCGCCAGCAGCCAACAGGGTCGATTCTACGAGCAGTACTTC.

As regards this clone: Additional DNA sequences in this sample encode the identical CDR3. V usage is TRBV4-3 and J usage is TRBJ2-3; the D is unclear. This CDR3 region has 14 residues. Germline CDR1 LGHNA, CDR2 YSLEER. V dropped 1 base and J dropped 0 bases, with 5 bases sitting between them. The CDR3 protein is CASSQGGSTDTQYF. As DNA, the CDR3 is TGCGCCAGCAGCCAAGGGGGTAGCACAGATACGCAGTATTTT.

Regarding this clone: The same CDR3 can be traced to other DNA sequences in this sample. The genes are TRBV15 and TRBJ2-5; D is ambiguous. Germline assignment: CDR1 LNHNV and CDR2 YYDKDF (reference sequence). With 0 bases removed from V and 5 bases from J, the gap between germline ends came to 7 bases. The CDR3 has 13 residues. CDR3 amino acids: CATSRDQEETQYF. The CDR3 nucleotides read TGTGCCACCAGCAGAGATCAGGAGGAGACCCAGTACTTC.

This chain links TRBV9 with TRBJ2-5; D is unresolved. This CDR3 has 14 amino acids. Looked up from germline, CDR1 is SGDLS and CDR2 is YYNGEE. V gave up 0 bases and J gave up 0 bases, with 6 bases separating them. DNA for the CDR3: TGTGCCAGCAGCGTAGGGTCCAACCAAGAGACCCAGTACTTC. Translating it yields CASSVGSNQETQYF.

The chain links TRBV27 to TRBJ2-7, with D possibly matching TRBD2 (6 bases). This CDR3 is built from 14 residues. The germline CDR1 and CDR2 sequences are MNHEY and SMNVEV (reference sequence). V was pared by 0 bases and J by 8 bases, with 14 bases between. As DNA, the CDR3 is TGTGCCAGCAGTTTATCCCCCCTAGCGTCGAAGCAGTACGTC. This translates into CASSLSPLASKQYV.

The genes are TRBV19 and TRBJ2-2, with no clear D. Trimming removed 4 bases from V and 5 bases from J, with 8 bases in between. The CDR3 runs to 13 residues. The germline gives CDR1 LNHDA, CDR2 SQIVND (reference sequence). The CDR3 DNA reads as TGTGCCAGTAGTACAGGAATTACCGGGGAGCTGTTTTTT. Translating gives CASSTGITGELFF.

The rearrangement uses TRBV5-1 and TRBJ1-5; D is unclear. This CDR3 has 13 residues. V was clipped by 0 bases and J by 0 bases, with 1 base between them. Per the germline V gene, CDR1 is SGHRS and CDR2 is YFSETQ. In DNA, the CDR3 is TGCGCCAGCAGCTTGGGTAGCAATCAGCCCCAGCATTTT. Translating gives CASSLGSNQPQHF.

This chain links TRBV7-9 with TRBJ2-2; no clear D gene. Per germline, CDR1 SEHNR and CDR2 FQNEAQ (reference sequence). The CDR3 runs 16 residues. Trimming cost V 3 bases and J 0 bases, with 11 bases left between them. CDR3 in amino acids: CASSFRSGSNTGELFF. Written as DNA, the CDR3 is TGTGCCAGCAGCTTTCGATCCGGGTCGAACACCGGGGAGCTGTTTTTT.